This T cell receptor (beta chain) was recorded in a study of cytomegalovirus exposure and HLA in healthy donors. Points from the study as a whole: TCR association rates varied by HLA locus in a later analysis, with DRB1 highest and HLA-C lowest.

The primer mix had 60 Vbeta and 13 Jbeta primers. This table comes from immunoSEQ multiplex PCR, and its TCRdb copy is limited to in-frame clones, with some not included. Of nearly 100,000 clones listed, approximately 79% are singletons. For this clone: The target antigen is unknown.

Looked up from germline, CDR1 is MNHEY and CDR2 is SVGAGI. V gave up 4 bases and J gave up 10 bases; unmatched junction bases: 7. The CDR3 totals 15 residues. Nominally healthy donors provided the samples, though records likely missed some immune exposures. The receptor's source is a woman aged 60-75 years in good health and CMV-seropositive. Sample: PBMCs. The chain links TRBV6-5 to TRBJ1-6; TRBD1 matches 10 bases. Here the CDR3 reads CASSSPGQGRSPLHF. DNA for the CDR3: TGTGCCAGCAGTTCACCGGGACAGGGGAGGTCACCCCTCCACTTT.